This section outlines one T cell receptor beta chain sequence together with its context. Its antigen is as yet unknown. This sample is part of a study of T cells after yellow fever vaccination. Study context: Preparation of fractions with low cell numbers was performed using SMART-Seq v4 Ultra Low Input.

Overall study findings and caveats: Clonotypes shared by both compartments, CD4 and CD8, made up a small share. The study re-detected most primary-vaccination clones after the booster (96% CD4, just over 85% CD8).

Germline lookup yields CDR1 MNHNS and CDR2 SASEGT. V lost 8 bases to trimming and J lost 0 bases, with 20 bases between them. This CDR3 is 17 amino acids long. As TCR cDNA was made by 5'RACE template switching, a universal primer site and UMIs were added. TCRdb re-called the 5' RACE reads with MiXCR, one entry per CDR3 protein. The table shows approximately 340,000 distinct CDR3 sequences, with 8.7% occurring only once. This material consisted of PBMCs, taken on the day of the first yellow fever vaccination. The chain has TRBV6-1 and TRBJ1-5, with D hard to call. This sequence was found in a young man who received the YFV17D yellow fever vaccine. Here the CDR3 DNA reads TGTGCCAGCGATCGTGTTGGGCAGGACGATAGCAATCAGCCCCAGCATTTT. The encoded protein is CASDRVGQDDSNQPQHF.